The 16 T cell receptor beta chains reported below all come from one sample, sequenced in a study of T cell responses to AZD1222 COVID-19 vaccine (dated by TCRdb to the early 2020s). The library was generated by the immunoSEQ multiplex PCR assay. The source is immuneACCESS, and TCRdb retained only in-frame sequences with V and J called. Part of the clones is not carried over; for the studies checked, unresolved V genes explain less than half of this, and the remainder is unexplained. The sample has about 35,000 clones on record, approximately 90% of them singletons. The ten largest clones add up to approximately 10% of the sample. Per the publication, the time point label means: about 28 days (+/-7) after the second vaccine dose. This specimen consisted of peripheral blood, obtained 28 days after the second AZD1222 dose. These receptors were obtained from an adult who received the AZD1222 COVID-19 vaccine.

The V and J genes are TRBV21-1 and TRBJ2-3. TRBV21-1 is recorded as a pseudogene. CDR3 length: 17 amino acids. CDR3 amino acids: CASSKGQAVATTDTQYF. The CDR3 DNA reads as TGTGCCAGCAGCAAAGGGCAGGCAGTAGCAACCACAGATACGCAGTATTTT.

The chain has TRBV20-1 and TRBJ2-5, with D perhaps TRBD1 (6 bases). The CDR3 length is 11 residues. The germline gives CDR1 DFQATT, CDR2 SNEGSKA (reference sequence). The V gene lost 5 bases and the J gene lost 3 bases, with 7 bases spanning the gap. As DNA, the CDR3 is TGCAGTGCTTGGACAGAAGAGACCCAGTACTTC. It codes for CSAWTEETQYF.

The CDR3 DNA sequence: TGTGCCAGTAGCGGGATTACTGGGGCCAACGTCCTGACTTTC. Its protein product is CASSGITGANVLTF. The gene calls are TRBV19 and TRBJ2-6; possible D gene TRBD2, 5 bases. Germline CDR1 LNHDA, CDR2 SQIVND (reference sequence). Trimming took off 6 bases at V and 2 bases at J, with 8 bases between the two ends. The CDR3 is 14 residues long.

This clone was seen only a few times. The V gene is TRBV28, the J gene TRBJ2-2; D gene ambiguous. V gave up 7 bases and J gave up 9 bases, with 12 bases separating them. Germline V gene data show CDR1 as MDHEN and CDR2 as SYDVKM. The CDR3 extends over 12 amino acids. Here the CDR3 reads CASIDSARELFF. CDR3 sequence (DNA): TGTGCCAGCATCGACTCGGCGAGGGAGCTGTTTTTT.

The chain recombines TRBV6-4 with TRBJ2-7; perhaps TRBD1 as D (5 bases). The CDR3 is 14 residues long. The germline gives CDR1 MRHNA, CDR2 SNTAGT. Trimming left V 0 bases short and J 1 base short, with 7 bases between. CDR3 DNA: TGTGCCAGCAGTGACTCTCCAGGGTCCTACGAGCAGTACTTC. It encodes CASSDSPGSYEQYF.

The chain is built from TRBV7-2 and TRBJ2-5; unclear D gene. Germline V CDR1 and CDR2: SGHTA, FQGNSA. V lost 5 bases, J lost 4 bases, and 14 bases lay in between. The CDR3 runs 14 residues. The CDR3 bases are TGTGCCAGCAGCATATTAGGAGTAGGAGAGACCCAGTACTTC. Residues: CASSILGVGETQYF.

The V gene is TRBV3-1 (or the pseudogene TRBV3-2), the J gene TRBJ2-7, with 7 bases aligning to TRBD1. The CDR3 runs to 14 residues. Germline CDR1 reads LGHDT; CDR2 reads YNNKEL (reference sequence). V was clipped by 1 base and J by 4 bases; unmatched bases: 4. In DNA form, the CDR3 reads TGTGCCAGCAGCCAAGGGGGACAGTCTTACGAGCAGTACTTC. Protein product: CASSQGGQSYEQYF.

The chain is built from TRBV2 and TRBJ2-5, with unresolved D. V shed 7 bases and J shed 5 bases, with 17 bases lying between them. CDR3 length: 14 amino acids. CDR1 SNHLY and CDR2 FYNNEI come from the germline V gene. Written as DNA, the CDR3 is TGTGCCAGCACCCTACGGAGTGGGCGGGAGACCCAGTACTTC. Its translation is CASTLRSGRETQYF.

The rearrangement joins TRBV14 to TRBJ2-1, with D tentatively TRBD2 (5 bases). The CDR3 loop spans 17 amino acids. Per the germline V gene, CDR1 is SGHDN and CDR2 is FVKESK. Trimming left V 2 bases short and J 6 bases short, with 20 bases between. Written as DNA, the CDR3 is TGTGCCAGCAGCCAAATACCGGGAATCGGTCTAACCAATGAGCAGTTCTTC. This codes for CASSQIPGIGLTNEQFF.

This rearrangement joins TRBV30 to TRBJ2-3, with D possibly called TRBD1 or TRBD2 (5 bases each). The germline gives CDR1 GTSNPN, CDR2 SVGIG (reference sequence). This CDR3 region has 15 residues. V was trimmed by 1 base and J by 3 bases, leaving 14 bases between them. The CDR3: CAWSAGLEGTDTQYF. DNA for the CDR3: TGTGCCTGGAGTGCGGGGCTGGAAGGAACAGATACGCAGTATTTT. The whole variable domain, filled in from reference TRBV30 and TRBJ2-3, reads SQTIHQWPATLVQPVGSPLSLECTVEGTSNPNLYWYRQAAGRGLQLLFYSVGIGQISSEVPQNLSASRPQDRQFILSSKKLLLSDSGFYLCAWSAGLEGTDTQYFGPGTRLTVL.

CDR3 amino acids: CASSSSGGYEQYF. In DNA form, the CDR3 reads TGTGCCAGCAGCTCCTCAGGAGGCTACGAGCAGTACTTC. The gene calls are TRBV11-2 and TRBJ2-7, with D perhaps TRBD2 (5 bases). The CDR3 loop spans 13 amino acids. The germline V gene encodes CDR1 SGHAT and CDR2 FQNNGV. V was pared by 4 bases and J by 3 bases, with 10 bases between. Supplemented by reference TRBV11-2 and TRBJ2-7, the full variable domain reads EAGVAQSPRYKIIEKRQSVAFWCNPISGHATLYWYQQILGQGPKLLIQFQNNGVVDDSQLPKDRFSAERLKGVDSTLKIQPAKLEDSAVYLCASSSSGGYEQYFGPGTRLTVT.

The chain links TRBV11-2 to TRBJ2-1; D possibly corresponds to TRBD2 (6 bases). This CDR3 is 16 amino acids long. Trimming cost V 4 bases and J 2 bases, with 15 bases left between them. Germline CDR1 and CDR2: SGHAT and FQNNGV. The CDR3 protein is CASSSLTSNPYNEQFF. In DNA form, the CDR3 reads TGTGCCAGCAGCTCCCTAACTAGCAATCCCTACAATGAGCAGTTCTTC.

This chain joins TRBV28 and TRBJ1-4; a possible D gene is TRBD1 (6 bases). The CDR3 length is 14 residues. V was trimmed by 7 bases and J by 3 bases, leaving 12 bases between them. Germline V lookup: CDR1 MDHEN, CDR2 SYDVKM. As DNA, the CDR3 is TGTGCCAGCAACCAGGGGTCTTCTAATGAAAAACTGTTTTTT. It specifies CASNQGSSNEKLFF.

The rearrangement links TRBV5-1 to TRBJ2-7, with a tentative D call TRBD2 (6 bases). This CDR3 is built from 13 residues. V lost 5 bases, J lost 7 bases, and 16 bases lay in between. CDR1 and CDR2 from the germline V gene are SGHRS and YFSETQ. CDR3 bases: TGCGCCAGCAGGAACTCCACCCGGGGGGAGCAGTACTTC. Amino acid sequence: CASRNSTRGEQYF.

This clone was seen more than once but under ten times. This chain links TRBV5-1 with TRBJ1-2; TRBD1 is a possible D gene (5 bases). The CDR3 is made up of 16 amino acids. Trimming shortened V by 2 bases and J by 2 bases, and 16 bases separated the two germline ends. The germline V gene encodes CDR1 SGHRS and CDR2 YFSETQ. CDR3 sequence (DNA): TGCGCCAGCAGCTTCCTCCCTAGGGGCGGCAACTATGGCTACACCTTC. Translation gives CASSFLPRGGNYGYTF.

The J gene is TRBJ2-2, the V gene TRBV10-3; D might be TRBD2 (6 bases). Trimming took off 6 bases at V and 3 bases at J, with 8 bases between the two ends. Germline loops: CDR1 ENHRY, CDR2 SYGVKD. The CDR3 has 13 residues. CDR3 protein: CAIRWEDTGELFF. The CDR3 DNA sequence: TGTGCCATCAGGTGGGAGGACACCGGGGAGCTGTTTTTT.